This T cell receptor beta chain appears in the sequencing data of a study of technical replicates of blood from four donors. CDR3 length: 15 amino acids. Losses at the gene ends were 4 bases for V and 5 bases for J; bases not matched to a gene: 8. Germline lookup yields CDR1 SGHDT and CDR2 YYEEEE. Only in-frame clones appear in the TCRdb table, and some are missing; sequencing was by immunoSEQ multiplex PCR. The sample has 100,000 or so clones, 96% seen once. Sequenced input: T cells isolated from PBMCs. The clonotype comes from a human donor in good health. The V call is TRBV5-6, the J call TRBJ1-4; 7 nucleotides match TRBD1. Here the CDR3 DNA reads TGTGCCAGCAGCCCCCTCCCAGGGGGGAATGAAAAACTGTTTTTT. Translated: CASSPLPGGNEKLFF.